These T cell receptor beta chains were read from a single sample in a study of cytomegalovirus exposure and HLA in healthy donors. Libraries were prepared by immunoSEQ multiplex PCR; TCRdb keeps only in-frame clonotypes and omits some of them. The table has 250,000 to 400,000 clones, around 90% seen once. Source material: PBMCs. The source is a man between 25 and 39 years old in good health and CMV-seronegative. CDR3s include the opening cysteine and the closing phenylalanine or tryptophan. A D gene is named only where the DNA matches it firmly. Clone size is not always given. Where it is, it says once, few, many or a class for expanded clones.

>TRBJ1-1|-|-|TRBV27
TGTGCCAGCAGTTTAGTCCAGGGCCCCACTGAAGCTTTCTTT
CASSLVQGPTEAFF
>TRBJ2-1|-|TRBD2|TRBV5-6
TGTGCCAGCAGCCCGGGACTAGCGGGGGGGCCATCCTACAATGAGCAGTTCTTC
CASSPGLAGGPSYNEQFF
>TRBJ1-2|-|-|TRBV5-6
TGTGCCAGCAGCTTGGTGGGAGGAAACTATGGCTACACCTTC
CASSLVGGNYGYTF
>TRBJ2-3|-|-|TRBV20-1
TGCAGTGCCCTCGACCAGGGTACGCAGTATTTT
CSALDQGTQYF
>TRBJ2-7|-|TRBD1|TRBV11-2
TGTGCCAGCAGCTTAGATCAGGCAGGGGGCTCCTACGAGCAGTACTTC
CASSLDQAGGSYEQYF
>TRBJ2-3|-|TRBD2|TRBV5-4
TGTGCCAGCAGCTTGGCGACACGACTAGCGGATACGCAGTATTTT
CASSLATRLADTQYF
>TRBJ2-5|-|TRBD2|TRBV11-2
TGTGCCAGCAGCATCCACGGGACTAGCGGACAAGAGACCCAGTACTTC
CASSIHGTSGQETQYF
>TRBJ1-1|once|-|TRBV5-1
TGCGCCAGCAGCCCAAGACAGGAGAACATGAACACTGAAGCTTTCTTT
CASSPRQENMNTEAFF
>TRBJ1-5|-|-|TRBV6-8
TGTGCCAGCACCCCCGAAGGAGGGGCAAGAAATCAGCCCCAGCATTTT
CASTPEGGARNQPQHF
>TRBJ2-5|once|-|TRBV7-6
TGTGCCAGCAGCTGGACGACAGGAGAAGGGACCCAGTACTTC
CASSWTTGEGTQYF
>TRBJ2-7|-|-|TRBV9
TGTGCCAGCAGCCTCTCGGGGGGCCACGAGCAGTACTTC
CASSLSGGHEQYF
>TRBJ1-3|few|-|TRBV7-8
TGTGCCAGCAGCCCCGAGGGAGTAGGAAACACCATATATTTT
CASSPEGVGNTIYF
>TRBJ2-3|-|-|TRBV7-9
TGTGCCAGCAGCTGGAGTACGGAGGATACGCAGTATTTT
CASSWSTEDTQYF
>TRBJ2-7|-|-|TRBV7-9
TGTGCCAGCAGCTTAGGACTAAATCACGAGCAGTACTTC
CASSLGLNHEQYF
>TRBJ2-4|-|-|TRBV30
TGTGCCGGGACGCCAGGATTGGGCAGGGGCGGTCTGTACTTC
CAGTPGLGRGGLYF
>TRBJ1-2|-|-|TRBV10-2
TGCGCCAGCAGTGAGTGGCAGGGTAGCTATGGCTACACCTTC
CASSEWQGSYGYTF
>TRBJ1-2|few|-|TRBV4-3
TGCGCCAGCAGCCACTTCACACGGGGGGACTATGGCTACACCTTC
CASSHFTRGDYGYTF
>TRBJ1-1|-|-|TRBV4-1
TGCGCCAGCAGCCAACTCCCCGAAGCCACTGAAGCTTTCTTT
CASSQLPEATEAFF
>TRBJ2-5|-|TRBD2|TRBV4-1
TGCGCCAGCAGCCACCGTCTAGCGGGGAGGCAAGAGACCCAGTACTTC
CASSHRLAGRQETQYF
>TRBJ1-6|few|-|TRBV15
TGTGCCACCAGCAGAGAAGTCGCAGGGGCAGGGTCACCCCTCCACTTT
CATSREVAGAGSPLHF
>TRBJ1-2|-|TRBD1|TRBV6-5
TGTGCCAGCAGAACACAGGGGGCGCGTGGCTACACCTTC
CASRTQGARGYTF
>TRBJ1-1|-|-|TRBV6-1
TGTGCCAGCAGTGAACACAGGGAAAGAGGTGAAGCTTTCTTT
CASSEHRERGEAFF
>TRBJ2-7|-|-|TRBV5-4
TGTGCCAGCGGCAGTAAGCTTAAGCAGGTCCACGAGCAGTACTTC
CASGSKLKQVHEQYF
>TRBJ1-2|-|-|TRBV18
TGTGCCAGCTCACCGGCGTTCAGGGAGGGCTTTGGCTACACCTTC
CASSPAFREGFGYTF
>TRBJ2-7|-|TRBD2|TRBV9
TGTGCCAGCAGCAAAGGACTAGCGGCTTCCTACGAGCAGTACTTC
CASSKGLAASYEQYF
>TRBJ1-1|-|TRBD1|TRBV5-1
TGCGCCAGCAGGCAGGGGGTGATGAACACTGAAGCTTTCTTT
CASRQGVMNTEAFF
>TRBJ2-5|-|-|TRBV23-1
TGCGCCAGCAGTCAATCGGGGCCGCGGGGAGAGACCCAGTACTTC
CASSQSGPRGETQYF
>TRBJ2-7|-|TRBD1|TRBV5-1
TGCGCCAGCAGCTTGCAGGGGGCCTTGTCCTACGAGCAGTACTTC
CASSLQGALSYEQYF
>TRBJ1-5|-|-|TRBV12-1
TGTGCCAGCAGCTTATCCTCACCGGGGGACAGGGTTGAGCCCCAGCATTTT
CASSLSSPGDRVEPQHF
>TRBJ2-5|-|TRBD2|TRBV11-2
TGTGCCAGCAGCCTAGGTGGCGGGGGGGGGTCCCAGTACTTC
CASSLGGGGGSQYF
>TRBJ1-1|-|-|TRBV7-9
TGTGCCGGTTTTCCAGGGGACGGGACTGAAGCTTTCTTT
CAGFPGDGTEAFF
>TRBJ1-1|-|-|TRBV7-2
TGTGCCAGCAGCCCCGAGGGTCCTATCAACACTGAAGCTTTCTTT
CASSPEGPINTEAFF
>TRBJ1-5|-|TRBD1|TRBV5-1
TGCGCCAGCAGCTTGGACCCGGGACAGGGGCATCAGCCCCAGCATTTT
CASSLDPGQGHQPQHF
>TRBJ1-3|few|-|TRBV19
TGTGCCAGTAGTACGGACATATCCTCTGGAAACACCATATATTTT
CASSTDISSGNTIYF
>TRBJ2-1|-|TRBD1|TRBV29-1
TGCAGCGTTCTCCGGGACAGGGTGGCCAATGAGCAGTTCTTC
CSVLRDRVANEQFF
>TRBJ1-4|few|-|TRBV12-5
TGTGCTAGTGGTTTGCCCCGGGACGGGGGGTTTGCGGAAAAACTGTTTTTT
CASGLPRDGGFAEKLFF
>TRBJ1-2|-|TRBD1|TRBV6-6
TGTGCCAGCAGTTACTCCGGACAGGGTTTCGTTGGCTACACCTTC
CASSYSGQGFVGYTF
>TRBJ1-4|-|TRBD1|TRBV4-1
TGCGCCAGCAGCCAGCAACAGGGGGCTTGGGAAAAACTGTTTTTT
CASSQQQGAWEKLFF
>TRBJ2-3|-|-|TRBV7-9
TGTGCCAGCAGCTTAGGCAGGGGCCCCCCAGATACGCAGTATTTT
CASSLGRGPPDTQYF